Listed below are T cell receptor beta chains from one sample, sequenced in a study of T-cell reconstitution after alpha-beta-depleted transplantation in children. TCRdb re-called the PCR reads through MiXCR, storing one row per CDR3 protein. The sample has about 600,000 distinct CDR3 sequences; around 13% are singletons. Sample: PBMCs, mostly from graft donor cells, taken 360 days after TCRalphabeta/CD19-depleted stem cell transplant. These receptors came from a male patient younger than 18 who had a stem cell transplant for acute myeloid leukemia, so the T cells may come from the graft donor. The CDR3 runs from the conserved cysteine through the conserved F or W. A D gene is named only where the DNA matches it firmly. Part of the rows lack a size; the others show once, few, many or a class for expanded clones.

clone size: many; D gene: TRBD1; V gene: TRBV7-8; J gene: TRBJ2-7; CDR3 DNA: TGTGCCAGCAGCTTAGGGACAGGGGGGTTCTACGAGCAGTACTTC; CDR3 protein: CASSLGTGGFYEQYF
clone size: .; D gene: .; V gene: TRBV6-5; J gene: TRBJ2-1; CDR3 DNA: TGTGCCAGCAGTTCCATCTCCTGGAGGGAGAGGGACAATGAGCAGTTCTTC; CDR3 protein: CASSSISWRERDNEQFF
clone size: many; D gene: TRBD2; V gene: TRBV29-1; J gene: TRBJ2-7; CDR3 DNA: TGCAGCGTCCTTCCGGGAGGGACTTACGAGCAGTACTTC; CDR3 protein: CSVLPGGTYEQYF
clone size: .; D gene: .; V gene: TRBV5-1; J gene: TRBJ2-2; CDR3 DNA: TGCGCCAGTGAGCAACCGAACACCGGGGAGCTGTTTTTT; CDR3 protein: CASEQPNTGELFF
clone size: many; D gene: TRBD1; V gene: TRBV10-3; J gene: TRBJ2-5; CDR3 DNA: TGTGCCATCAGTGAGCTGGGGACAGGGCTCCAAGAGACCCAGTACTTC; CDR3 protein: CAISELGTGLQETQYF
clone size: .; D gene: .; V gene: TRBV24-1; J gene: TRBJ2-3; CDR3 DNA: TGTGCCACCAGTGATTTTAAGGGAGATACGCAGTATTTT; CDR3 protein: CATSDFKGDTQYF
clone size: many; D gene: .; V gene: TRBV29-1; J gene: TRBJ2-3; CDR3 DNA: TGCAGCGTTCTGGGTAACGCAGATACGCAGTATTTT; CDR3 protein: CSVLGNADTQYF
clone size: .; D gene: TRBD1; V gene: TRBV20-1; J gene: TRBJ2-3; CDR3 DNA: TGCAGTGCTAGCCGGAGACAGGGTTCGGATACGCAGTATTTT; CDR3 protein: CSASRRQGSDTQYF
clone size: many; D gene: .; V gene: TRBV28; J gene: TRBJ2-7; CDR3 DNA: TGTGCCAGCACGGAGCCGAGGGGAGCCTACGAGCAGTACTTC; CDR3 protein: CASTEPRGAYEQYF
clone size: few; D gene: TRBD2; V gene: TRBV3-1; J gene: TRBJ2-7; CDR3 DNA: TGTGCCAGCAGCCCCTATCTAGCGGGGGACTACGAGCAGTACTTC; CDR3 protein: CASSPYLAGDYEQYF
clone size: .; D gene: .; V gene: TRBV7-7; J gene: TRBJ2-3; CDR3 DNA: TGTGCTAGCAGCTTGGCGTCCAACGGCGGAGATACGCAGTATTTT; CDR3 protein: CASSLASNGGDTQYF
clone size: .; D gene: .; V gene: TRBV15; J gene: TRBJ2-7; CDR3 DNA: TGTGCCACCAGCAGAGATGAGGCAGCCTACGAGCAGTACTTC; CDR3 protein: CATSRDEAAYEQYF
clone size: many; D gene: .; V gene: TRBV20-1; J gene: TRBJ1-1; CDR3 DNA: TGCAGTGCTTCTCGCGTATCAGGGGAGTTAATCACTGAAGCTTTCTTT; CDR3 protein: CSASRVSGELITEAFF
clone size: many; D gene: .; V gene: TRBV5-1; J gene: TRBJ1-1; CDR3 DNA: TGCGCCAGCAGCTTATCTACTATTGGGGAGACGGAAGCTTTCTTT; CDR3 protein: CASSLSTIGETEAFF
clone size: few; D gene: .; V gene: TRBV6-2/TRBV6-3; J gene: TRBJ2-3; CDR3 DNA: TGTGCCACTGGGGACTGGGGGGCCACAGATACGCAGTATTTT; CDR3 protein: CATGDWGATDTQYF
clone size: few; D gene: .; V gene: TRBV20-1; J gene: TRBJ2-1; CDR3 DNA: TGCAGTGCTAGTTTTGCCGACAACCAGCAGTTCTTC; CDR3 protein: CSASFADNQQFF
clone size: .; D gene: .; V gene: TRBV25-1; J gene: TRBJ2-7; CDR3 DNA: TGTGCCAGCAGCCCAAGAGCACTCTCATTTGTTTACGAGCAGTACTTC; CDR3 protein: CASSPRALSFVYEQYF
clone size: .; D gene: TRBD1; V gene: TRBV29-1; J gene: TRBJ2-7; CDR3 DNA: TGCAGCGTTGAAGCCTCGACAGGGCTCCACGAGCAGTACTTC; CDR3 protein: CSVEASTGLHEQYF
clone size: few; D gene: TRBD2; V gene: TRBV6-2/TRBV6-3; J gene: TRBJ2-7; CDR3 DNA: TGTGCCAGCAGGAACATGAGCGGGAGGACTGTCTACGAGCAGTACTTC; CDR3 protein: CASRNMSGRTVYEQYF
clone size: .; D gene: .; V gene: TRBV5-1; J gene: TRBJ2-1; CDR3 DNA: TGCGCCAGCAGCACGGGACTTTTAAATGAGCAGTTCTTC; CDR3 protein: CASSTGLLNEQFF
clone size: few; D gene: TRBD2; V gene: TRBV28; J gene: TRBJ2-5; CDR3 DNA: TGTGCCAGCAGTTGGGGACTAGATGGCGGGACCCAGTACTTC; CDR3 protein: CASSWGLDGGTQYF
clone size: few; D gene: TRBD1; V gene: TRBV27; J gene: TRBJ1-1; CDR3 DNA: TGTGCCAGCAGTTTGATTTCGGGACAGGGGGCGCGGAGCACTGAAGCTTTCTTT; CDR3 protein: CASSLISGQGARSTEAFF
clone size: .; D gene: .; V gene: TRBV28; J gene: TRBJ2-7; CDR3 DNA: TGTGCCAGCAGTCACGATCGTGAGCAGTACTTC; CDR3 protein: CASSHDREQYF
clone size: .; D gene: .; V gene: TRBV20-1; J gene: TRBJ2-7; CDR3 DNA: TGCAGTGCCTCTGGGGTGGTAGCACTCTACGAGCAGTACTTC; CDR3 protein: CSASGVVALYEQYF
clone size: .; D gene: TRBD1; V gene: TRBV29-1; J gene: TRBJ2-5; CDR3 DNA: TGCAGCGTTGCCGGGACAGGGACCTTGTACTTC; CDR3 protein: CSVAGTGTLYF
clone size: .; D gene: .; V gene: TRBV29-1; J gene: TRBJ1-5; CDR3 DNA: TGCAGCCTTTCAGAGCGCAATCAGCCCCAGCATTTT; CDR3 protein: CSLSERNQPQHF
clone size: many; D gene: .; V gene: TRBV6-5; J gene: TRBJ2-7; CDR3 DNA: TGTGCCAGCAGTTACTCGGATAGGACCTACGAGCAGTACTTC; CDR3 protein: CASSYSDRTYEQYF
clone size: few; D gene: TRBD2; V gene: TRBV4-2; J gene: TRBJ2-1; CDR3 DNA: TGTGCCAGCAGCCAAGCCCTAGCGGGAGGACTATATGAGCAGTTCTTC; CDR3 protein: CASSQALAGGLYEQFF
clone size: few; D gene: TRBD1; V gene: TRBV6-2/TRBV6-3; J gene: TRBJ2-2; CDR3 DNA: TGTGCCAGCAGTTACTCGAGAGAGACAGGGATCACCGGGGAGCTGTTTTTT; CDR3 protein: CASSYSRETGITGELFF
clone size: few; D gene: TRBD2; V gene: TRBV6-2/TRBV6-3; J gene: TRBJ2-7; CDR3 DNA: TGTGCCAGCACCTCCTCTAGCGGGAATCCCCACGAGCAGTACTTC; CDR3 protein: CASTSSSGNPHEQYF
clone size: .; D gene: .; V gene: TRBV7-8; J gene: TRBJ1-5; CDR3 DNA: TGTGCCAGCAGCCCAAAGGGCACAGTCCACAATCAGCCCCAGCATTTT; CDR3 protein: CASSPKGTVHNQPQHF
clone size: .; D gene: .; V gene: TRBV18; J gene: TRBJ2-1; CDR3 DNA: TGTGCCAGCTCACCACCGGGGGCTCTTCCGTACAATGAGCAGTTCTTC; CDR3 protein: CASSPPGALPYNEQFF
clone size: .; D gene: TRBD2; V gene: TRBV5-1; J gene: TRBJ2-2; CDR3 DNA: TGCGCCAGCAGCCCGACTAGCGGGAGCTTCGCCGGGGAGCTGTTTTTT; CDR3 protein: CASSPTSGSFAGELFF
clone size: many; D gene: TRBD1; V gene: TRBV7-9; J gene: TRBJ2-7; CDR3 DNA: TGTGCCAGCAGCCCCCGGGGACAGGGGTACGAGCAGTACTTC; CDR3 protein: CASSPRGQGYEQYF
clone size: few; D gene: .; V gene: TRBV6-2/TRBV6-3; J gene: TRBJ2-7; CDR3 DNA: TGTGCCAGCAGTCGCTCCGGAGGTTCGGTGGAGCAGTACTTC; CDR3 protein: CASSRSGGSVEQYF
clone size: .; D gene: .; V gene: TRBV9; J gene: TRBJ2-1; CDR3 DNA: TGTGCCTCTTCCGGAGCCCCAAGGAGGTACAATGAGCAGTTCTTC; CDR3 protein: CASSGAPRRYNEQFF
clone size: .; D gene: .; V gene: TRBV4-3; J gene: TRBJ2-3; CDR3 DNA: TGCGCCAGCAGCCAAGCCGCGGGGGCTACAGATACGCAGTATTTT; CDR3 protein: CASSQAAGATDTQYF